The entry that follows covers one T cell receptor beta chain sequence. The antigen remains undetermined. This sample was taken from a study of T cell responses to AZD1222 COVID-19 vaccine. The study, taken as a whole, reports: Repertoire sampling occurred only after the peak T cell response.

The CDR3 has 14 residues. The ends were cut back, 1 base at V and 4 bases at J, with 10 bases in the middle. Per the germline V gene, CDR1 is SGHAT and CDR2 is FQNNGV. TCRdb's table, derived via immunoSEQ multiplex PCR, lists solely in-frame clones and lacks some. The sample holds over 150,000 clones, around 90% seen once. The sample here was peripheral blood, taken on day 0 of MenACWY control vaccination. The chain combines TRBV11-2 with TRBJ1-1; D may be TRBD1 (6 bases). This receptor was obtained from an adult in good health. The DNA for the CDR3 is TGTGCCAGCAGCTTAGTAGGGGGGCCCACTGAAGCTTTCTTT. It is translated as CASSLVGGPTEAFF.